Each of the 17 T cell receptor beta chains below was sequenced from the same sample in a study of T cells expressing NK-cell markers. TCRdb reprocessed the 5' RACE reads, with one entry per CDR3 protein and no DNA. The listing records approximately 170,000 distinct CDR3 sequences. The material sequenced was blood T cells: a sorted CD56 or NKG2C T cell subset, CD4+ or CD8+ T cells, or bulk PBMC T cells (not recorded which). Source of these receptors: a man aged 18-70 years in good health.

The chain joins TRBV12-5 to TRBJ2-7. The germline CDR1 and CDR2 sequences are LGHNT and FRNRAP. The CDR3 loop spans 12 amino acids. CDR3 amino acids: CASGLVSGEQYF.

V and J are TRBV7-9 and TRBJ1-3. The CDR3 is 16 amino acids. Germline CDR1 reads SEHNR; CDR2 reads FQNEAQ (reference sequence). CDR3 protein: CASSHGTPISGNTIYF.

The chain uses TRBV5-1 and TRBJ1-1. The CDR3 is made up of 13 amino acids. Germline V lookup: CDR1 SGHRS, CDR2 YFSETQ. The CDR3 here is CASRSGGHTEAFF.

The CDR3 reads CASSLPGPYNEQFF. The gene calls are TRBV7-2 and TRBJ2-1; no DNA is available, so the TRBD2 call from TCRdb remains unchecked. Germline CDR1 is SGHTA and CDR2 is FQGNSA. This CDR3 contains 14 residues.

This sequence joins TRBV5-6 and TRBJ1-1; TCRdb selects TRBD1, and the lack of DNA leaves this call unchecked. The CDR3 contains 16 residues. Germline V gene lookup returns CDR1 SGHDT and CDR2 YYEEEE. CDR3 sequence: CASSLERSGGKAEAFF.

CDR3 region: CASSLSLKGYEQYF. The chain links TRBV5-6 to TRBJ2-7. Per the germline V gene, CDR1 is SGHDT and CDR2 is YYEEEE. There are 14 residues in the CDR3.

The J gene is TRBJ2-5, the V gene TRBV7-2. The CDR3 length is 12 residues. Germline loops: CDR1 SGHTA, CDR2 FQGNSA. CDR3 residues: CASTSKEKTQYF.

This chain joins TRBV7-6 and TRBJ2-1. Germline CDR1 reads SGHVS; CDR2 reads FNYEAQ. The CDR3 consists of 13 residues. CDR3: CASSRGRYWEQFF.

The J gene is TRBJ2-3, the V gene TRBV18. This CDR3 region has 16 residues. Germline V gene data show CDR1 as KGHSH and CDR2 as LQKENI. The CDR3 spells CASSPPVQASTDTQYF.

This rearrangement joins TRBV25-1 to TRBJ2-3; TCRdb's D call of TRBD2 is untestable without DNA. Germline V CDR1 and CDR2: MGHDK, SYGVNS. The CDR3 length is 13 residues. The CDR3 protein is CASRDSGGDTQYF.

This sequence joins TRBV12-3 or TRBV12-4 and TRBJ1-6; TCRdb picks TRBD1, but there is no DNA to check that call. The CDR3 has 17 amino acids. CDR3 amino acids: CASSSQGTESYNSPLHF.

J is TRBJ2-1 and V is TRBV5-1; TCRdb's D call of TRBD1 is untestable without DNA. This CDR3 is built from 15 residues. Germline CDR1 and CDR2: SGHRS and YFSETQ. CDR3 loop: CASSYTGHSYNEQFF.

CDR3 residues: CASSMREVGNSPLHF. The V and J genes are TRBV19 and TRBJ1-6. Looked up from germline, CDR1 is LNHDA and CDR2 is SQIVND (reference sequence). The CDR3 totals 15 residues.

The chain uses TRBV10-3 and TRBJ1-1; TCRdb names TRBD1, which stays unverified in the absence of DNA. The length of the CDR3 is 12 residues. Germline CDR1 is ENHRY and CDR2 is SYGVKD. CDR3 residues: CATQTGGTEAFF.

V and J are TRBV2 and TRBJ1-1; TCRdb's D call, TRBD1, is unchecked because there is no DNA. This CDR3 has 19 residues. Germline V gene data show CDR1 as SNHLY and CDR2 as FYNNEI. CDR3 amino acids: CASSDPSGGRGPDFREAFF.

The V gene is TRBV11-2, the J gene TRBJ1-2; TCRdb lists TRBD1, though no DNA is available to test this call. This CDR3 contains 15 residues. Germline V CDR1 and CDR2: SGHAT, FQNNGV. CDR3 residues: CASSFPRVANYGYTF.

The chain joins TRBV15 to TRBJ1-5; TCRdb's D call of TRBD1 is untestable without DNA. Germline V CDR1 and CDR2: LNHNV, YYDKDF (reference sequence). CDR3 size: 17 residues. CDR3 amino acids: CATSSPGGNPNNQPQHF.